This T cell receptor beta chain emerged from a study of blood T cell repertoires in COVID-19. In the study overall: Whether acute or convalescent, the COVID-19 samples came from the United States, Italy and Spain. The analysed material was cDNA or gDNA that came from T cells, B-cell-depleted T cells, or PBMCs.

In the study's own analysis: Using reference gene primer amplification, nucleated cell counts were estimated. Profiling relied on immunoSEQ multiplex PCR, and the TCRdb table lists in-frame clones only, not all of them. The DNA was the basis for D and trimming; V, J and clone size are from that table. This sample has roughly 40,000 clones, with about 88% found just once. The CDR3 has 15 amino acids. V lost 0 bases and J lost 7, with 10 bases in between. Germline lookup yields CDR1 MNHEY and CDR2 SMNVEV (reference sequence). The sample consisted of peripheral blood. The receptor's source is a human donor in a cohort sampled during active COVID-19. The genes are TRBV27 and TRBJ1-6; maybe TRBD1 (5 bases). The CDR3 protein is CASSLSGVVNSPLHF. In DNA form, the CDR3 reads TGTGCCAGCAGTTTATCAGGGGTAGTAAATTCACCCCTCCACTTT.